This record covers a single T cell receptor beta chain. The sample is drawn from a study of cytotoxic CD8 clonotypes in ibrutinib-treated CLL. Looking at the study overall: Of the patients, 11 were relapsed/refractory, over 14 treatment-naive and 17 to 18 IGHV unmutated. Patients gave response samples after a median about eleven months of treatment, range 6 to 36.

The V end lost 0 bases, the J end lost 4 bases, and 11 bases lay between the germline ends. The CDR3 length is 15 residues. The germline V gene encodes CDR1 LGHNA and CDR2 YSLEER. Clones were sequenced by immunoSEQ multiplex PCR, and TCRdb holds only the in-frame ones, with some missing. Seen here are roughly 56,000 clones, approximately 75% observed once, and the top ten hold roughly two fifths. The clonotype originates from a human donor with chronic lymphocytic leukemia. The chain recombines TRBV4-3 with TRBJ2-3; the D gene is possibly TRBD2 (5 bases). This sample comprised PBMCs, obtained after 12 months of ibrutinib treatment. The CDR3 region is CASSQDWRTPDTQYF. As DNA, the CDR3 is TGCGCCAGCAGCCAAGATTGGAGGACCCCAGATACGCAGTATTTT.